These 16 T cell receptor beta chains were all obtained from the same sample, sequenced in a study of blood T cell repertoires in COVID-19. The assay was immunoSEQ multiplex PCR, and TCRdb's table has in-frame clones only and misses some. Of roughly 230,000 clones listed, about nine tenths are singletons. The sequenced sample consisted of PBMCs or T cells enriched from blood (not recorded which). These receptors all stem from a young woman with acute COVID-19.

This clone has just a few counts. The chain carries TRBV2 and TRBJ1-1; 7 bases align to TRBD1. This CDR3 comprises 14 residues. CDR1 is SNHLY and CDR2 is FYNNEI in the germline V gene. J lost 3 bases, V lost 6 bases, and 7 bases had no gene match. DNA of the CDR3: TGTGCCAGCAGGCCGACAGGGCAGCACACTGAAGCTTTCTTT. It is translated as CASRPTGQHTEAFF.

The CDR3, as DNA: TGTGCCTGGAGCCGGGTTGGCAATCAGCCCCAGCATTTT. Translating gives CAWSRVGNQPQHF. The chain employs TRBV30 and TRBJ1-5; no reliable D call. Trimming took off 3 bases at V and 2 bases at J, with 8 bases between the two ends. The CDR3 contains 13 residues. CDR1 GTSNPN and CDR2 SVGIG come from the germline V gene (reference sequence).

The chain links TRBV9 to TRBJ1-1, with D hard to call. The V gene's germline CDR1 is SGDLS and CDR2 YYNGEE. The V and J ends lost 0 bases and 5 bases respectively, with 8 bases between them. CDR3 length: 13 residues. CDR3 sequence (DNA): TGTGCCAGCAGCGTAGATAGCAGTACTGAAGCTTTCTTT. Its protein product is CASSVDSSTEAFF.

The rearrangement links TRBV10-3 to TRBJ1-5; D is perhaps TRBD1 (5 bases). Trimming left V 7 bases short and J 6 bases short, with 13 bases between. Germline V gene lookup returns CDR1 ENHRY and CDR2 SYGVKD. CDR3 size: 13 residues. The CDR3 DNA reads as TGTGCCATCATGGCACAGGATGGTCAGCCCCAGCATTTT. Its protein product is CAIMAQDGQPQHF.

The chain carries TRBV28 and TRBJ1-2, with TRBD1 identical over 10 bases. Germline trimming cut 6 bases from V and 4 bases from J; bases unmatched to any gene: 17. Germline V gene lookup returns CDR1 MDHEN and CDR2 SYDVKM. The CDR3 extends over 18 amino acids. The CDR3, as DNA: TGTGCCAGCAGCCGTCCCGGGACAGGGGTCCCGGTATCCTATGGCTACACCTTC. Translated, it gives CASSRPGTGVPVSYGYTF.

V is TRBV27 and J is TRBJ2-7; no definite D call. Germline CDR1 and CDR2: MNHEY and SMNVEV (reference sequence). The CDR3 loop spans 13 amino acids. The V end was cut by 5 bases, the J end by 2 bases, with 10 bases between. CDR3 bases: TGTGCCAGCAGTCACGTTGGCCCCTACGAGCAGTACTTC. Translation gives CASSHVGPYEQYF.

The gene calls are TRBV5-1 and TRBJ1-2, with 7 bases matching TRBD1. The V segment lost 2 bases and the J segment 4 bases; nucleotides outside the gene matches: 8. The CDR3 runs 15 residues. The germline CDR1 and CDR2 sequences are SGHRS and YFSETQ. The CDR3 nucleotides read TGCGCCAGCAGCTTTGGCGACAGGGCTTTCTATGGCTACACCTTC. Protein sequence: CASSFGDRAFYGYTF. Using reference TRBV5-1 and TRBJ1-2 for the parts outside the CDR3, the full variable domain is KAGVTQTPRYLIKTRGQQVTLSCSPISGHRSVSWYQQTPGQGLQFLFEYFSETQRNKGNFPGRFSGRQFSNSRSEMNVSTLELGDSALYLCASSFGDRAFYGYTFGSGTRLTVV.

The chain couples TRBV27 to TRBJ2-5; 9 nucleotides match TRBD2. This CDR3 region has 16 residues. With V trimmed by 2 bases and J by 5 bases, 9 bases remained unmatched. Germline V gene lookup returns CDR1 MNHEY and CDR2 SMNVEV (reference sequence). The CDR3 sequence: CASSLVWGGLAETQYF. The CDR3, as DNA: TGTGCCAGCAGTTTAGTGTGGGGAGGACTAGCGGAGACCCAGTACTTC.

The rearrangement uses TRBV28 and TRBJ1-1; the match to TRBD1 covers 7 bases. The V gene's germline CDR1 is MDHEN and CDR2 SYDVKM. V lost 5 bases and J lost 7; bases outside the gene matches: 7. The CDR3 runs 13 residues. CDR3 sequence reads: CASSPRQGLEAFF. The CDR3 region has the DNA TGTGCCAGCAGTCCTCGACAGGGTCTTGAAGCTTTCTTT.

This clone showed up just a few times. The genes are TRBV19 and TRBJ1-5; a weak D match, TRBD1 (5 bases). Germline-derived CDR1 and CDR2 are LNHDA and SQIVND (reference sequence). The CDR3 totals 16 residues. The V and J ends lost 5 bases and 2 bases respectively, with 16 bases between them. The DNA of the CDR3 is TGTGCCAGTAGTGCAGGGATTCGGGTAGGCAATCAGCCCCAGCATTTT. Translated: CASSAGIRVGNQPQHF.

The rearrangement joins TRBV3-1 (or the pseudogene TRBV3-2) to TRBJ1-6, with D possibly TRBD1 on 5 matching bases. This CDR3 comprises 14 residues. Germline-derived CDR1 and CDR2 are LGHDT and YNNKEL (reference sequence). Trimming left V 5 bases short and J 5 bases short, with 10 bases between. The CDR3 bases are TGTGCCAGCAGCACCGACAGCAATAATTCACCCCTCCACTTT. Protein product: CASSTDSNNSPLHF.

V and J are TRBV2 and TRBJ1-6; the D gene is possibly TRBD1 (6 bases). Trimming left V 6 bases short and J 0 bases short, with 21 bases between. Germline lookup yields CDR1 SNHLY and CDR2 FYNNEI. The CDR3 sequence is 19 residues long. The CDR3, as DNA: TGTGCCAGCAGACCCCTTGGGGACACCATGAGCTCCTATAATTCACCCCTCCACTTT. Translation: CASRPLGDTMSSYNSPLHF. Supplemented by reference TRBV2 and TRBJ1-6, the full variable domain reads EPEVTQTPSHQVTQMGQEVILRCVPISNHLYFYWYRQILGQKVEFLVSFYNNEISEKSEIFDDQFSVERPDGSNFTLKIRSTKLEDSAMYFCASRPLGDTMSSYNSPLHFGNGTRLTVT.

V is TRBV30 and J is TRBJ1-2; 9 nucleotides line up with TRBD1. Unmatched junction bases numbered 3, after V lost 1 base and J lost 3 bases. CDR3 length: 14 amino acids. Looked up from germline, CDR1 is GTSNPN and CDR2 is SVGIG (reference sequence). The CDR3 sequence: CAWSATGGYYGYTF. The CDR3 DNA reads TGTGCCTGGAGTGCGACAGGGGGATACTATGGCTACACCTTC.

V and J are TRBV4-1 and TRBJ2-7, with TRBD2 as a possible D gene (5 bases). This CDR3 contains 12 residues. Trimming removed 5 bases from V and 7 bases from J, with 12 bases in between. Germline V gene data show CDR1 as MGHRA and CDR2 as YSYEKL. The CDR3 protein is CASSAGVGEQYF. For the CDR3, the DNA is TGCGCCAGCAGCGCCGGGGTGGGGGAGCAGTACTTC.

This clone was found a few times. This chain connects TRBV11-2 to TRBJ1-6; no definite D call. Trimming shortened V by 0 bases and J by 10 bases, and 10 bases separated the two germline ends. Germline CDR1 and CDR2: SGHAT and FQNNGV. The CDR3 runs 14 residues. The CDR3 protein is CASSLDLAGSPLHF. The CDR3 nucleotides read TGTGCCAGCAGCTTAGATCTAGCCGGGTCACCCCTCCACTTT.

The chain combines TRBV5-6 with TRBJ2-1; D call uncertain. CDR1 and CDR2 (germline): SGHDT, YYEEEE. The CDR3 runs to 16 residues. Trimming left V 1 base short and J 4 bases short, with 15 bases between. The DNA of the CDR3 is TGTGCCAGCAGCTTGCGTCCTCTCCCGGGTTACAATGAGCAGTTCTTC. Protein sequence: CASSLRPLPGYNEQFF.